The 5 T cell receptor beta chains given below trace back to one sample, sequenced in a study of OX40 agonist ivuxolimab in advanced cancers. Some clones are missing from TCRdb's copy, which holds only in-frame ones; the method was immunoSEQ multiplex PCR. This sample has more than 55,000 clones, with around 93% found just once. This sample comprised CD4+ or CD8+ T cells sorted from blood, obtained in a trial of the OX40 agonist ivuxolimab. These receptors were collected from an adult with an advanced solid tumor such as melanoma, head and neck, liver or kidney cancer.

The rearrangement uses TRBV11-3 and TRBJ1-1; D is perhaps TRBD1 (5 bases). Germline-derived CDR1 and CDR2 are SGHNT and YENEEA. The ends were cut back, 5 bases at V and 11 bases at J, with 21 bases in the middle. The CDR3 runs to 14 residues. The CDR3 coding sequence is TGTGCCAGCAGCGATGGGAGGGACCAACAAAGGGCTTTCTTT. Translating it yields CASSDGRDQQRAFF.

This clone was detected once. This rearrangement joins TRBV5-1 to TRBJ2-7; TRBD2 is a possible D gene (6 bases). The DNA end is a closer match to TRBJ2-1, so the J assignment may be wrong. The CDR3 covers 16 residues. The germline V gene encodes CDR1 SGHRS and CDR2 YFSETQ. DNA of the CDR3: TGCGCCAGCAGCTACCGGGGACTTGACCTATACAATGAGCAGTTCTTC. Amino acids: CASSYRGLDLYNEQFF.

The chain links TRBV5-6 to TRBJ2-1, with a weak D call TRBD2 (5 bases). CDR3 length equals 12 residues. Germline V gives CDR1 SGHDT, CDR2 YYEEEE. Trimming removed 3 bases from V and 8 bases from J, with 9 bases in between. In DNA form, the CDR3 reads TGTGCCAGCAGCTATTGGGGAGATGAGCAGTTCTTC. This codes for CASSYWGDEQFF.

CDR3 residues: CASGYPSGIYEQYF. The CDR3 nucleotides read TGTGCCAGCGGGTACCCCTCAGGGATATACGAGCAGTACTTC. The rearrangement joins TRBV6-5 to TRBJ2-5, with a tentative D call TRBD1 (5 bases). The J call is doubtful: the DNA matches TRBJ2-7 better. The CDR3 extends over 14 amino acids. From germline, CDR1 is MNHEY and CDR2 SVGAGI.

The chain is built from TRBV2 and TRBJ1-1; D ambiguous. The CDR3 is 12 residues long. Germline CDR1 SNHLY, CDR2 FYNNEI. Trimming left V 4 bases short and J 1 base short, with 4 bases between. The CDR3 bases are TGTGCCAGCAGTGGGGGGAACACTGAAGCTTTCTTT. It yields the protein CASSGGNTEAFF.